This T cell receptor (beta chain) was captured by sequencing in a study of cytomegalovirus exposure and HLA in healthy donors. Overall study results and limits: The study reported that TCR beta sequences accurately predicted HLA-A and HLA-B alleles in most subjects.

V gave up 3 bases and J gave up 5 bases; unmatched junction bases: 3. The CDR3 sequence is 13 residues long. The germline gives CDR1 SQVTM, CDR2 ANQGSEA. Vbeta (60) and Jbeta (13) primers were used in the PCR. Sequencing was performed with immunoSEQ multiplex PCR; in TCRdb, only in-frame clones are kept and a portion is missing. The table lists more than 120,000 clones, approximately 83% of them singletons. Of note for this clone: What it recognizes is unknown.

The sequencing sample was made of PBMCs. This TCR was sampled from a male donor in good health and CMV-seronegative. The chain joins TRBV29-1 to TRBJ2-1; 8 nucleotides align to TRBD2. The CDR3 nucleotides read TGCAGCGTTGACGGGAGGGCCAACAATGAGCAGTTCTTC. Translated, it gives CSVDGRANNEQFF.